Sequencing of this T cell receptor beta chain was carried out in a study of cytomegalovirus exposure and HLA in healthy donors. Primers for the PCR totalled 60 Vbeta and 13 Jbeta. Here immunoSEQ multiplex PCR was the method, and the copy in TCRdb shows in-frame clones only, minus some. This repertoire shows 100,000 to 150,000 clones, around 69% found once; its top ten account for about 16%. The CDR3 totals 11 residues. CDR1 and CDR2 (germline): LNHDA, SQIVND (reference sequence). As concerns this clone: What it recognizes is unknown.

Findings of the study overall: For most subjects, TCR beta sequences were reported to predict HLA-A and HLA-B alleles with accuracy. As a later analysis revealed, the rate of TCR association differed by HLA locus, with DRB1 most and HLA-C fewest.

The receptor's source is a man aged 45-60 years in good health and CMV-seropositive. V usage is TRBV19 and J usage is TRBJ2-5; D gene unclear. The DNA end is more similar to TRBJ2-7, so the J call may be wrong. Sample: PBMCs. The CDR3 nucleotides are TGTGCCACTGAGAGATCCTACGAGCAGTACTTC. Translation gives CATERSYEQYF.